The 5 T cell receptor beta chains given below trace back to one sample, sequenced in a study of CD8 T cells in ankylosing spondylitis. A single record per CDR3 protein comes from TCRdb applying MiXCR to the 5' RACE reads. The sample contains 220,000 or so distinct CDR3 sequences, about 10% of which appear only once. Sequencing input: blood, either unsorted or a sorted T cell fraction (not recorded which). These receptor sequences come from a male donor with ankylosing spondylitis or in good health (not recorded which).

CDR3 region: CASSQGDRETGELFF. The CDR3 nucleotides read TGTGCCAGCAGCCAAGGGGACAGGGAGACCGGGGAGCTGTTTTTT. The chain has TRBV3-1 and TRBJ2-2; 9 bases are a match to TRBD1. The CDR3 spans 15 residues. Per the germline V gene, CDR1 is LGHDT and CDR2 is YNNKEL (reference sequence). Trimming took 1 base from V and 5 from J; bases not matched to a gene: 2.

In its sample, this clonotype was seen many times. The chain is built from TRBV5-6 and TRBJ1-4, with D perhaps matching TRBD1 (6 bases). Per the germline V gene, CDR1 is SGHDT and CDR2 is YYEEEE. Trimming took 4 bases from V and 5 from J, leaving 15 bases between them. The length of the CDR3 is 15 residues. The CDR3 here is CASSGRGILNEKLFF. The CDR3, as DNA: TGTGCCAGCAGCGGGAGGGGGATCCTGAATGAAAAACTGTTTTTT.

This clonotype was seen more than once but under ten times. The rearrangement joins TRBV19 to TRBJ1-1; 7 nucleotides agree with TRBD1. Germline V gives CDR1 LNHDA, CDR2 SQIVND (reference sequence). V lost 6 bases, J lost 6 bases, and 4 bases stayed unmatched. This CDR3 is built from 12 residues. CDR3 loop: CASRDRVPEAFF. CDR3 nucleotide sequence: TGTGCCAGTAGAGACAGGGTCCCTGAAGCTTTCTTT.

This clonotype was counted a few times. The chain employs TRBV5-1 and TRBJ1-1; D remains unclear. The V gene's germline CDR1 is SGHRS and CDR2 YFSETQ. Trimming took 7 bases from V and 1 from J, leaving 14 bases between them. There are 14 residues in the CDR3. For the CDR3, the DNA is TGCGCCAGCCGTTCCGGGCCCCAGAACACTGAAGCTTTCTTT. This gives the protein CASRSGPQNTEAFF.

This clonotype was seen repeatedly, ten times or more. The chain uses TRBV20-1 and TRBJ1-5, with D unresolved. Trimming shortened V by 6 bases and J by 0 bases, and 12 bases separated the two germline ends. Per germline, CDR1 DFQATT and CDR2 SNEGSKA (reference sequence). The CDR3 extends over 14 amino acids. In DNA, the CDR3 is TGCAGTGCCATACTCACGGTTAGCAATCAGCCCCAGCATTTT. Translated, it gives CSAILTVSNQPQHF.